What follows is one TCR beta chain and its context. The germline gene is not matched at one end of the junction; a read error may be the cause. cDNA specific to TCR beta was made from around 530 ng of total RNA, with a constant-region primer employed for priming. Amplification in three nested multiplex PCR rounds with slightly modified ARM-PCR gave rise to TCR beta libraries. MiXCR was run by TCRdb on the multiplex PCR reads, yielding one entry per CDR3 protein. The sample lists 310,000 or so distinct CDR3 sequences; about two thirds were seen once. This sample was taken from a study of tumor-infiltrating lymphocytes in primary liver carcinoma. Blood RNA came from unsorted whole blood; germline DNA was also extracted. This sequence originates from a man aged 40-50 years with primary liver carcinoma and hepatitis B virus infection. The source material was peripheral blood.

CDR3 bases: TGCAGCGTTCTGGGTCAAGATACCCAGTACTTC. Protein sequence: CSVLGQDTQYF. The chain recombines TRBV29-1 with TRBJ2-5; no firm D call. This CDR3 comprises 11 residues. The germline CDR1 and CDR2 sequences are SQVTM and ANQGSEA. The full variable domain, in which reference TRBV29-1 and TRBJ2-5 provide the parts outside the CDR3, is SAVISQKPSRDICQRGTSLTIQCQVDSQVTMMFWYRQQPGQSLTLIATANQGSEATYESGFVIDKFPISRPNLTFSTLTVSNMSPEDSSIYLCSVLGQDTQYFGPGTRLLVL.